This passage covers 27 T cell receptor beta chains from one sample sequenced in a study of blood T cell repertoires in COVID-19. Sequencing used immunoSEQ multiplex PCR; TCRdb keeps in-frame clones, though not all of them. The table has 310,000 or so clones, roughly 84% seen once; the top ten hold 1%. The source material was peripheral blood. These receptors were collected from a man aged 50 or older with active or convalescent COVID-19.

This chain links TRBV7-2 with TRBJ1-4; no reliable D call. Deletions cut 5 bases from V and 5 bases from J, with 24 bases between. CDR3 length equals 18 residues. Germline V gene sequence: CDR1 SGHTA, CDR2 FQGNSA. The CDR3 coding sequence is TGTGCCAGCAGCCTACAACCCATTCGGGAGGGCCAAAATGAAAAACTGTTTTTT. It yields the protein CASSLQPIREGQNEKLFF.

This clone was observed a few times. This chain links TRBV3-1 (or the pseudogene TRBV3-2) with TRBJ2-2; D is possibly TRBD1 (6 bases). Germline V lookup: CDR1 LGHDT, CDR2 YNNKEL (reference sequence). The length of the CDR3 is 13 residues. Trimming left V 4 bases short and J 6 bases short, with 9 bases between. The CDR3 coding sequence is TGTGCCAGCAGCCCACAGGGCGCCGGGGAGCTGTTTTTT. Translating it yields CASSPQGAGELFF.

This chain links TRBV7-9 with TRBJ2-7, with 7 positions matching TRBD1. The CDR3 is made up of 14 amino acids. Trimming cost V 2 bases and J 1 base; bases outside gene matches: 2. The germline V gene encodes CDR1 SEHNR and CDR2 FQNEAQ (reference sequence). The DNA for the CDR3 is TGTGCCAGCAGCTTACTGACAGGGTCCTACGAGCAGTACTTC. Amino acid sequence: CASSLLTGSYEQYF.

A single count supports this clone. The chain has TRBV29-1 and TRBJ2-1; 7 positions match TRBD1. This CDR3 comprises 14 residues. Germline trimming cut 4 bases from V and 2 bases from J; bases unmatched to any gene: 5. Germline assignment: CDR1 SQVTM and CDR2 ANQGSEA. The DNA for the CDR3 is TGCAGCGTTGGCCGAACAGGGGCCTACAATGAGCAGTTCTTC. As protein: CSVGRTGAYNEQFF.

In DNA form, the CDR3 reads TGTGCCAGCAGCTTAAACAGGGAACACACCGGGGAGCTGTTTTTT. It translates to CASSLNREHTGELFF. The chain couples TRBV7-9 to TRBJ2-2; tentatively, D is TRBD1 (6 bases). The germline V and J ends were trimmed by 2 bases and 3 bases, with 10 bases remaining between them. Germline values: CDR1 SEHNR, CDR2 FQNEAQ (reference sequence). The CDR3 length is 15 residues. Based on the CDR3 plus reference TRBV7-9 and TRBJ2-2, the full variable domain is DTGVSQNPRHKITKRGQNVTFRCDPISEHNRLYWYRQTLGQGPEFLTYFQNEAQLEKSRLLSDRFSAERPKGSFSTLEIQRTEQGDSAMYLCASSLNREHTGELFFGEGSRLTVL.

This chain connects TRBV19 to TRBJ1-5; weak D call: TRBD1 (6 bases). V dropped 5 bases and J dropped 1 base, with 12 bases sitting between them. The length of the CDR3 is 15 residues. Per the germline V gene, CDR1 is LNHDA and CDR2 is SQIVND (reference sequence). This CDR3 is CASSLQGSSNQPQHF. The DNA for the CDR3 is TGTGCCAGTAGTCTACAGGGTTCCAGCAATCAGCCCCAGCATTTT.

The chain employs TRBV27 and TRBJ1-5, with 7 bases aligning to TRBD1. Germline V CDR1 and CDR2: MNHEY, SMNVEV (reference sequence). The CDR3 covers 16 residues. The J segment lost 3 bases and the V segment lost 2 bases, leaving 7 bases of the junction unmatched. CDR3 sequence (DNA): TGTGCCAGCAGTTTAAGGTGGGGACAGATCAATCAGCCCCAGCATTTT. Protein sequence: CASSLRWGQINQPQHF.

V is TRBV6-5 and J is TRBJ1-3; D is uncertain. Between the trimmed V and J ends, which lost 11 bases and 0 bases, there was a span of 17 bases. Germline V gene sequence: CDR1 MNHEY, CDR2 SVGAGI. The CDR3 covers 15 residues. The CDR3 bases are TGTGCCGCGGGAGGAGACAATTTCTCTGGAAACACCATATATTTT. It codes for CAAGGDNFSGNTIYF.

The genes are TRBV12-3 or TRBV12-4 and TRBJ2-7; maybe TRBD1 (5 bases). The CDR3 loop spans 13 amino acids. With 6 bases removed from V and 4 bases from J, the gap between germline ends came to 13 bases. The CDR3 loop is CASSRQKAYEQYF. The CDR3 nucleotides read TGTGCCAGCAGCCGACAGAAAGCATACGAGCAGTACTTC.

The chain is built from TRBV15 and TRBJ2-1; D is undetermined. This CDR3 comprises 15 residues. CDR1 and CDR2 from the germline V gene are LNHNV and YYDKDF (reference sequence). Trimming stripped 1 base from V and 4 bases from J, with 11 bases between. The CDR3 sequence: CATSRVPGIYNEQFF. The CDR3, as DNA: TGTGCCACCAGCAGAGTCCCGGGTATTTACAATGAGCAGTTCTTC.

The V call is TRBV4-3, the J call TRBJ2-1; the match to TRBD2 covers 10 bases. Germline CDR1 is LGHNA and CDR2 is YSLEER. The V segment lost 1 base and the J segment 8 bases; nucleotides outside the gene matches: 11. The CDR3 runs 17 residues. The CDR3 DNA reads TGCGCCAGCAGCCAAGTCCCCCGGGGACTAGCGACGGATGAGCAGTTCTTC. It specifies CASSQVPRGLATDEQFF.

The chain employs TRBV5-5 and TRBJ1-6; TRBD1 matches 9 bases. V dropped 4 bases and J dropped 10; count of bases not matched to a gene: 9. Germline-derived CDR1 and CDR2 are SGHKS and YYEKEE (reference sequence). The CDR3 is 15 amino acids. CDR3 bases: TGTGCCAGCAGCCCGTTGGGGACAGGGAAATCACCCCTCCACTTT. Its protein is CASSPLGTGKSPLHF.

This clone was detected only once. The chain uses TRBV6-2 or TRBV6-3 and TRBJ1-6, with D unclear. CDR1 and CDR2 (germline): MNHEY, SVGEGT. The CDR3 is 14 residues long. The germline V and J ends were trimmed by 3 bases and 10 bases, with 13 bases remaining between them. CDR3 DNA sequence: TGTGCCAGCAGTTATACGGGGAGAGGCTCACCCCTCCACTTT. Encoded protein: CASSYTGRGSPLHF.

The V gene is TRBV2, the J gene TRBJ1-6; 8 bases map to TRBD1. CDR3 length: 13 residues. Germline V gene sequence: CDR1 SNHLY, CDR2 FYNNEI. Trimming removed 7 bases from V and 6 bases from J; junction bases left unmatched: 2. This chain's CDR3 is CASKGQGNSPLHF. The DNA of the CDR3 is TGTGCCAGCAAAGGACAGGGTAATTCACCCCTCCACTTT.

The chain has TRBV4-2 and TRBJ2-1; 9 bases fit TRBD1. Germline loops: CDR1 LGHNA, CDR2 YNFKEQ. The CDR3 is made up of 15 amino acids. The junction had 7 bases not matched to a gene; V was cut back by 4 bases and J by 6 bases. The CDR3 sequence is CASSPGQGPLNEQFF. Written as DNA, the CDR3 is TGTGCCAGCAGCCCAGGACAGGGGCCCCTCAATGAGCAGTTCTTC.

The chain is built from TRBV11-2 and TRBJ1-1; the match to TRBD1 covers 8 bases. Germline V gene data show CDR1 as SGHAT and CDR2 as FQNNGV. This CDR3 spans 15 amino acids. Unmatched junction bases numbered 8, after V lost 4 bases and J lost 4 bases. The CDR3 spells CASSSRTGLSTEAFF. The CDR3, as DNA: TGTGCCAGCAGCTCCAGGACAGGGTTGAGCACTGAAGCTTTCTTT.

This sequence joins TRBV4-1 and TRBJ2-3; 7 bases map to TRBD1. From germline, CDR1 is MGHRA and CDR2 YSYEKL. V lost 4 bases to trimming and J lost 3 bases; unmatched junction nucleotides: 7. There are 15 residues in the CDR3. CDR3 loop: CASSLSRGKTDTQYF. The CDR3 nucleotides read TGCGCCAGCAGCCTAAGCAGGGGGAAAACAGATACGCAGTATTTT.

The CDR3 DNA sequence: TGTGCCAGCAGTCCTACAGTACGGGGGGACTATGGCTACACCTTC. Its translation: CASSPTVRGDYGYTF. The chain couples TRBV2 to TRBJ1-2; a possible D gene is TRBD1 (5 bases). Germline-derived CDR1 and CDR2 are SNHLY and FYNNEI. The CDR3 runs 15 residues. V dropped 5 bases and J dropped 3 bases, with 16 bases sitting between them.

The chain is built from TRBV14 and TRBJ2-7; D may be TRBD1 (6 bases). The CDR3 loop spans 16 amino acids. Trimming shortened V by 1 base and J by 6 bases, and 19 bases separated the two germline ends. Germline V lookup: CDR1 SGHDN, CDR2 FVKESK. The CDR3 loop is CASSQGYTGLVSEQYF. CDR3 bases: TGTGCCAGCAGCCAAGGCTACACAGGGTTGGTCTCCGAGCAGTACTTC.

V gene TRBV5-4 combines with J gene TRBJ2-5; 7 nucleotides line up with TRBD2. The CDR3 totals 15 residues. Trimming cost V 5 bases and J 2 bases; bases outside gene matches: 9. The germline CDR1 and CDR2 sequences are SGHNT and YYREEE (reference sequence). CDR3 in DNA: TGTGCCAGCAGGCTGACCTCAGCGGGGCAAGAGACCCAGTACTTC. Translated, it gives CASRLTSAGQETQYF.

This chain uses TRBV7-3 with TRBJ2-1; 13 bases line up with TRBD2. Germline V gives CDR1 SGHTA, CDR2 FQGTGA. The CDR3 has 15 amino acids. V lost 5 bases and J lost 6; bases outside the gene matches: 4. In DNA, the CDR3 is TGTGCCAGCAGCCCCACTAGCGGGGGGGCCAATGAGCAGTTCTTC. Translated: CASSPTSGGANEQFF.

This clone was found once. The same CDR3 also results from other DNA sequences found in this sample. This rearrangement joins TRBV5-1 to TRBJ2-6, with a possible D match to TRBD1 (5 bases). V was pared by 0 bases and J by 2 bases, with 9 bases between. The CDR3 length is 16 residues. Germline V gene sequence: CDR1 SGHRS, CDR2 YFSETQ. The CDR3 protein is CASSLGGPTGANVLTF. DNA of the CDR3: TGCGCCAGCAGCTTGGGGGGCCCCACTGGGGCCAACGTCCTGACTTTC.

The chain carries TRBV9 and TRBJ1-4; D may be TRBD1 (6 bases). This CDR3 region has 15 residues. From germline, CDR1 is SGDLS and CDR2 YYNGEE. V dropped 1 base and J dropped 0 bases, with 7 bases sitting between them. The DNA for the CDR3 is TGTGCCAGCAGCGTAACAGGGTCAACTAATGAAAAACTGTTTTTT. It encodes CASSVTGSTNEKLFF. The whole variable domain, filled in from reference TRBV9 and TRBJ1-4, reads DSGVTQTPKHLITATGQRVTLRCSPRSGDLSVYWYQQSLDQGLQFLIQYYNGEERAKGNILERFSAQQFPDLHSELNLSSLELGDSALYFCASSVTGSTNEKLFFGSGTQLSVL.

CDR3 DNA: TGTGCCAGCAGTGAAAGGACACTCAGCACAGATACGCAGTATTTT. Protein product: CASSERTLSTDTQYF. The V and J genes are TRBV6-1 and TRBJ2-3, with TRBD1 as a possible D gene (5 bases). Trimming pared 2 bases from V and 0 bases from J, leaving 9 bases between. Germline CDR1 and CDR2: MNHNS and SASEGT. This CDR3 is built from 15 residues.

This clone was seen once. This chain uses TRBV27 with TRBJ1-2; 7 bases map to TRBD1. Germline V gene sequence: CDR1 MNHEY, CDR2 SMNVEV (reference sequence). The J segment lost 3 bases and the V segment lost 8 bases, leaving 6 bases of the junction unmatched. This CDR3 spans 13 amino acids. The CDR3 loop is CASRLQGDYGYTF. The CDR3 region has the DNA TGTGCCAGCCGTCTGCAGGGGGACTATGGCTACACCTTC.

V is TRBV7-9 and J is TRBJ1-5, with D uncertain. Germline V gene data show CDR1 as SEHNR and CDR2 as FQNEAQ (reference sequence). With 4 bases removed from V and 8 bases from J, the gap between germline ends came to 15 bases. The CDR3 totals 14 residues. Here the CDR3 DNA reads TGTGCCAGCAGCTCAGAATCCGTAATCAAGCCCCAGCATTTT. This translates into CASSSESVIKPQHF.

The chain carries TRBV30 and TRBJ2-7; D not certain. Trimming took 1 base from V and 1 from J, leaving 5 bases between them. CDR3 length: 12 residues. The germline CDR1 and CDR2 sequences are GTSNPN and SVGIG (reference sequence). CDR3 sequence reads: CAWSGPSYEQYF. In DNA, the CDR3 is TGTGCCTGGAGTGGGCCTTCCTACGAGCAGTACTTC.